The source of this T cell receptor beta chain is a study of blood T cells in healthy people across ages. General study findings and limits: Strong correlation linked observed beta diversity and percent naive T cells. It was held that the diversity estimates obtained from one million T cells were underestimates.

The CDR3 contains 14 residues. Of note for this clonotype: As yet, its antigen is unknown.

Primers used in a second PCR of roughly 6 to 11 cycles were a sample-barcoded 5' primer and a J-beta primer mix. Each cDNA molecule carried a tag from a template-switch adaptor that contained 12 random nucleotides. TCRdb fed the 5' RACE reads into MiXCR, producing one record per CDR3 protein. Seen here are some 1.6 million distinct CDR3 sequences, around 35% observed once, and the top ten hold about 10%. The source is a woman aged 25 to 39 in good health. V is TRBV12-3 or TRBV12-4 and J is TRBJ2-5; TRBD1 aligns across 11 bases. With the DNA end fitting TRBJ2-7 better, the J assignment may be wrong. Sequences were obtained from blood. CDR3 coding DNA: TGTGCCAGCAGTCACCGGGACAGGGGGAGCGAGCAGTACTTC. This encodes CASSHRDRGSEQYF.